This section outlines one T cell receptor (beta chain) sequence together with its context. Authors' data handling: Estimation of nucleated cell counts relied on the amplification of reference gene primers. The repertoire was sequenced with immunoSEQ multiplex PCR; TCRdb's copy has only in-frame clones and lacks some. V, J and clone size were drawn from that table, and D and trimming were deduced from the DNA. Among about 120,000 clones listed, around 84% were seen once. The record originates from a study of blood T cell repertoires in COVID-19. Study context: The United States, Italy and Spain supplied acute and convalescent COVID-19 samples.

This CDR3 contains 17 residues. After removal of 3 bases from V and 4 bases from J, the junction contained 11 bases not matched to a gene. Per the germline V gene, CDR1 is SGHNT and CDR2 is YYREEE (reference sequence). This chain uses TRBV5-4 with TRBJ1-2, with 11 nucleotides matching TRBD1. The specimen sequenced was peripheral blood. The source of this sequence is a middle-aged man with acute or convalescent COVID-19. CDR3 sequence: CASSSGQGAGNFYGYTF. The CDR3 DNA is TGTGCCAGCAGCTCCGGACAGGGGGCAGGGAACTTCTATGGCTACACCTTC.